The present entry profiles one TCR beta chain with its context. The antigen is unknown. A clone one base away is much larger, so this may be a read error. The CDR3 does not end in the conserved phenylalanine or tryptophan, so this is likely a read error. RNA transcripts gave rise to amplified TCR beta CDR3 regions. The HTBI set primed first-round TCR CDR3 RT-PCR. TCRdb analysed the multiplex PCR reads with MiXCR anew, one entry per CDR3 protein. The top ten hold approximately 5.8% of the sample, which has about 420,000 distinct CDR3 sequences, roughly 13% seen once. This record comes from a study of T cells in Graves' hyperthyroidism and ophthalmopathy. Study overall: Peripheral blood specimens were obtained at initial diagnosis, prior to any treatment. Findings of the study overall: From stable hyperthyroidism, ophthalmopathy was set apart by a 13 V-J model. Most thyroid clonotypes expanded above 0.001 appeared in blood too.

The PBMCs studied were ones that came from roughly 9.1 ml fresh peripheral blood. The TCR originated in a woman aged 18-29 years with Graves' hyperthyroidism. What was sequenced was blood.

The CDR3 protein is CASSLRGSNTGELFL. The CDR3 DNA reads TGTGCCAGCAGCCTCCGGGGATCTAACACCGGGGAGCTGTTTCTT. V and J are TRBV7-9 and TRBJ2-2, with D possibly TRBD2 on 5 matching bases. Germline CDR1 reads SEHNR; CDR2 reads FQNEAQ (reference sequence). V lost 5 bases, J lost 2 bases, and 12 bases lay in between. This CDR3 is built from 15 residues.